Sequencing of this T cell receptor beta chain was carried out in a study of blood T cell repertoires in COVID-19. Turning to the study itself: T cells, B-cell-depleted T cells, or PBMCs supplied cDNA or gDNA.

The V segment lost 3 bases and the J segment 4 bases; nucleotides outside the gene matches: 12. This CDR3 spans 17 amino acids. Germline assignment: CDR1 KGHSH and CDR2 LQKENI. This clone was found a few times. Cohorts were assigned according to the clinical history that participants reported. Methods used by the authors: Nucleated cell number was recorded as an estimate derived from reference gene primer amplification. TCRdb's table, derived via immunoSEQ multiplex PCR, lists solely in-frame clones and lacks some. D and trimming were read from the DNA, whereas the V and J calls and clone size are those reported in that table. The sample lists approximately 210,000 clones, more than 75% seen once, with under 4.5% in the top ten.

This receptor was taken from a young man with acute COVID-19. What was sequenced was PBMCs or T cells enriched from blood (not recorded which). The V gene is TRBV18, the J gene TRBJ2-5, with 9 bases aligning to TRBD1. The CDR3 loop is CASSPSPGTGFRETQYF. The CDR3 nucleotides are TGTGCCAGCTCACCTAGTCCCGGGACAGGGTTCAGAGAGACCCAGTACTTC.